This entry is about one T cell receptor (beta chain). The record originates from a study of blood T cell repertoires in COVID-19. For the study at large: The origin of the acute and convalescent COVID-19 samples was the United States, Italy and Spain.

Germline V gene data show CDR1 as LNHNV and CDR2 as YYDKDF (reference sequence). The CDR3 covers 17 residues. V was trimmed by 1 base and J by 4 bases, leaving 19 bases between them. Measured with immunoSEQ multiplex PCR; TCRdb has only the in-frame clones, and not every one. The table has roughly 160,000 clones, 70% to 90% seen once. This rearrangement joins TRBV15 to TRBJ1-2, with D possibly being TRBD1 (5 bases). Sequencing input: peripheral blood. This receptor was identified in a man in his sixties with acute or convalescent COVID-19. CDR3 in amino acids: CATSRGGEPRTSYGYTF. DNA of the CDR3: TGTGCCACCAGCAGAGGGGGGGAGCCCCGAACCTCCTATGGCTACACCTTC.